Listed here are 30 T cell receptor beta chains from one sample, sequenced in a study of OX40 agonist ivuxolimab in advanced cancers. Method: immunoSEQ multiplex PCR; TCRdb's copy keeps in-frame clones and lacks some. The sample contains roughly 48,000 clones, 79% of which appear only once. This material consisted of CD4+ or CD8+ T cells sorted from blood, taken in a trial of the OX40 agonist ivuxolimab. These receptors all come from an adult with an advanced solid tumor such as melanoma, head and neck, liver or kidney cancer.

This rearrangement joins TRBV5-1 to TRBJ1-1; 8 bases match TRBD1. The length of the CDR3 is 16 residues. Looked up from germline, CDR1 is SGHRS and CDR2 is YFSETQ. After removal of 0 bases from V and 2 bases from J, the junction contained 6 bases not matched to a gene. The CDR3 here is CASSLAGTGGNTEAFF. The CDR3 nucleotides read TGCGCCAGCAGCTTGGCAGGGACAGGAGGAAACACTGAAGCTTTCTTT.

The chain has TRBV6-5 and TRBJ1-1, with D possibly matching TRBD1 (5 bases). Germline V CDR1 and CDR2: MNHEY, SVGAGI. V was clipped by 6 bases and J by 5 bases, with 19 bases between them. The CDR3 sequence is 15 residues long. The DNA of the CDR3 is TGTGCCAGCAGGGGCCTCGGGGCTTTTGGTACTGAAGCTTTCTTT. Translating it yields CASRGLGAFGTEAFF.

The genes are TRBV10-1 and TRBJ1-5; 9 bases fit TRBD1. Germline CDR1 reads WNHNN; CDR2 reads SYGVQD (reference sequence). This CDR3 is 16 amino acids long. The V segment lost 2 bases and the J segment 4 bases; nucleotides outside the gene matches: 6. The DNA of the CDR3 is TGCGCCAGCAGTGAGGAGGACAGGGGACCTAATCAGCCCCAGCATTTT. Its protein is CASSEEDRGPNQPQHF.

V and J are TRBV30 and TRBJ2-7; D is uncertain. Germline CDR1 GTSNPN, CDR2 SVGIG (reference sequence). V lost 1 base and J lost 12, with 13 bases in between. The CDR3 covers 11 residues. CDR3 in DNA: TGTGCCTGGAGTGCTAACCGCGACTTGTACTTC. Its protein product is CAWSANRDLYF.

V usage is TRBV18 and J usage is TRBJ1-2; D ambiguous. Germline V gene lookup returns CDR1 KGHSH and CDR2 LQKENI. V shed 3 bases and J shed 7 bases, with 12 bases lying between them. The CDR3 has 13 residues. This CDR3 reads CASSPPSRVGYTF. The CDR3 DNA follows: TGTGCCAGCTCACCGCCGAGTAGGGTTGGCTACACCTTC.

The V call is TRBV4-1, the J call TRBJ1-1; D gene ambiguous. Between the trimmed V and J ends, which lost 0 bases and 5 bases, there was a span of 16 bases. The CDR3 totals 16 residues. Germline V gene sequence: CDR1 MGHRA, CDR2 YSYEKL. The CDR3 loop is CASSQDRGWVWTEAFF. The DNA of the CDR3 is TGCGCCAGCAGCCAAGACCGGGGTTGGGTTTGGACTGAAGCTTTCTTT.

As for this clone: One end of the junction is discordant with germline, which a read error may explain. This sequence joins TRBV2 and TRBJ1-2, with D tentatively TRBD1 (6 bases). Germline V gene lookup returns CDR1 SNHLY and CDR2 FYNNEI. This CDR3 spans 12 amino acids. Here the CDR3 DNA reads TGTGCCAGCAGAGAAGACGGGGGCGGCTACACCTTC. As protein: CASREDGGGYTF.

This clone was detected a few times. The chain is built from TRBV6-5 and TRBJ1-5; D perhaps matches TRBD1 (5 bases). V lost 5 bases and J 5 bases, leaving 16 bases between the germline ends. Germline V gene data show CDR1 as MNHEY and CDR2 as SVGAGI. The CDR3 loop spans 15 amino acids. DNA for the CDR3: TGTGCCAGCAGTCGGACTTCGCAGGGTGATCAGCCCCAGCATTTT. The encoded protein is CASSRTSQGDQPQHF.

This clone was counted ten times or more. This chain links TRBV5-1 with TRBJ2-7; 12 nucleotides agree with TRBD2. Germline CDR1 SGHRS, CDR2 YFSETQ. This CDR3 has 15 residues. After removal of 4 bases from V and 10 bases from J, the junction contained 12 bases not matched to a gene. DNA for the CDR3: TGCGCCAGCAGCATAGGGGGACTAGCGGGCCCTGAACAGTACTTC. This codes for CASSIGGLAGPEQYF.

This clone was seen a single time. The chain joins TRBV6-1 to TRBJ2-1; D is possibly TRBD2 (5 bases). CDR1 and CDR2 (germline): MNHNS, SASEGT. CDR3 length equals 14 residues. V dropped 4 bases and J dropped 4 bases, with 11 bases sitting between them. The CDR3 region has the DNA TGTGCCAGCAGTGGAGGGCTAGGTTACAATGAGCAGTTCTTC. It is translated as CASSGGLGYNEQFF.

The rearrangement uses TRBV6-5 and TRBJ1-2; D not certain. Germline V lookup: CDR1 MNHEY, CDR2 SVGAGI. V lost 0 bases and J 0 bases, leaving 5 bases between the germline ends. There are 14 residues in the CDR3. In nucleotides, the CDR3 is TGTGCCAGCAGTTACTCCAGAGCTAACTATGGCTACACCTTC. This codes for CASSYSRANYGYTF.

The rearrangement links TRBV6-5 to TRBJ1-5; D unresolved. This CDR3 has 15 amino acids. V lost 2 bases to trimming and J lost 1 base, with 9 bases between them. Germline-derived CDR1 and CDR2 are MNHEY and SVGAGI. The CDR3 loop is CASSYDARSNQPQHF. CDR3 sequence (DNA): TGTGCCAGCAGTTACGACGCCCGAAGCAATCAGCCCCAGCATTTT.

This clone was detected a few times. This rearrangement joins TRBV5-1 to TRBJ1-2; D possibly corresponds to TRBD1 (5 bases). CDR3 length equals 13 residues. In germline, CDR1 is SGHRS, CDR2 YFSETQ. V lost 4 bases and J 7 bases, leaving 14 bases between the germline ends. This CDR3 reads CASSPSRGSGYTF. The DNA of the CDR3 is TGCGCCAGCAGCCCTTCGAGGGGCTCTGGCTACACCTTC. The complete variable domain, with remaining parts taken from reference TRBV5-1 and TRBJ1-2, reads KAGVTQTPRYLIKTRGQQVTLSCSPISGHRSVSWYQQTPGQGLQFLFEYFSETQRNKGNFPGRFSGRQFSNSRSEMNVSTLELGDSALYLCASSPSRGSGYTFGSGTRLTVV.

The V and J genes are TRBV5-1 and TRBJ2-5; D is unclear. CDR3 length: 17 residues. In germline, CDR1 is SGHRS, CDR2 YFSETQ. The V end lost 0 bases, the J end lost 0 bases, and 15 bases lay between the germline ends. CDR3 amino acids: CASSLGLSSRYQETQYF. The CDR3 DNA is TGCGCCAGCAGCTTGGGTCTATCCAGCAGGTACCAAGAGACCCAGTACTTC.

The CDR3 loop is CASSPGGQGTRVDAFF. For the CDR3, the DNA is TGTGCCAGCTCACCTGGCGGACAGGGTACAAGGGTTGATGCTTTCTTT. The genes are TRBV18 and TRBJ1-1, with 8 bases that match TRBD1. This CDR3 is 16 amino acids long. Trimming removed 3 bases from V and 11 bases from J; junction bases left unmatched: 17. Germline loops: CDR1 KGHSH, CDR2 LQKENI.

The rearrangement links TRBV7-3 to TRBJ1-1, with D hard to call. Germline V gene sequence: CDR1 SGHTA, CDR2 FQGTGA. This CDR3 is 14 amino acids long. V shed 10 bases and J shed 0 bases, with 15 bases lying between them. In DNA form, the CDR3 reads TGTGCCACCCAACCCACTGAAATGAACACTGAAGCTTTCTTT. This encodes CATQPTEMNTEAFF.

J is TRBJ1-1 and V is TRBV28, with 7 positions matching TRBD1. V lost 4 bases to trimming and J lost 1 base; unmatched junction nucleotides: 6. The germline CDR1 and CDR2 sequences are MDHEN and SYDVKM. CDR3 length equals 15 residues. CDR3 in DNA: TGTGCCAGCAGTTCCCCGGGACAGCCGAACACTGAAGCTTTCTTT. Translating gives CASSSPGQPNTEAFF.

Points on this clone: The sample holds other DNA sequences that translate to the same CDR3. The chain carries TRBV15 and TRBJ1-2; TRBD1 agrees at 10 bases. The CDR3 length is 13 residues. V gave up 4 bases and J gave up 8 bases; unmatched junction bases: 4. Germline loops: CDR1 LNHNV, CDR2 YYDKDF (reference sequence). This chain's CDR3 is CATSTGQGEGYTF. In DNA form, the CDR3 reads TGTGCCACCAGCACCGGACAGGGGGAGGGCTACACCTTC. Supplemented by reference TRBV15 and TRBJ1-2, the full variable domain reads DAMVIQNPRYQVTQFGKPVTLSCSQTLNHNVMYWYQQKSSQAPKLLFHYYDKDFNNEADTPDNFQSRRPNTSFCFLDIRSPGLGDTAMYLCATSTGQGEGYTFGSGTRLTVV.

V is TRBV9 and J is TRBJ1-4; D is possibly TRBD1 (6 bases). The CDR3 has 16 amino acids. V lost 0 bases to trimming and J lost 6 bases, with 15 bases between them. Germline V gene lookup returns CDR1 SGDLS and CDR2 YYNGEE. CDR3 amino acids: CASSVGTGYGDEKLFF. For the CDR3, the DNA is TGTGCCAGCAGCGTAGGAACAGGGTACGGGGATGAAAAACTGTTTTTT.

The chain carries TRBV10-3 and TRBJ2-5; D unclear. The J call is in doubt because the DNA end fits TRBJ2-7 better. Germline V lookup: CDR1 ENHRY, CDR2 SYGVKD. The CDR3 contains 12 residues. CDR3 sequence: CAISVNLYEQYF. CDR3 nucleotide sequence: TGTGCCATCAGTGTAAATCTATACGAGCAGTACTTC.

This chain links TRBV28 with TRBJ2-3; D is possibly TRBD1 (5 bases). CDR3 length: 15 residues. Germline values: CDR1 MDHEN, CDR2 SYDVKM. The germline V and J ends were trimmed by 4 bases and 3 bases, with 14 bases remaining between them. The CDR3 loop reads CASSSGAQGTDTQYF. The CDR3 DNA reads as TGTGCCAGCAGTTCTGGGGCCCAGGGAACAGATACGCAGTATTTT.

The V call is TRBV11-1, the J call TRBJ2-5; 7 positions match TRBD2. This CDR3 contains 17 residues. Unmatched junction bases numbered 10, after V lost 2 bases and J lost 1 base. In germline, CDR1 is SGHAT, CDR2 FQDESV (reference sequence). The CDR3 sequence is CASSLRVRGGFQETQYF. The CDR3 DNA sequence: TGTGCCAGCAGCTTACGAGTGCGCGGGGGATTCCAAGAGACCCAGTACTTC.

V is TRBV27 and J is TRBJ2-7; the match to TRBD1 covers 9 bases. V was pared by 6 bases and J by 8 bases, with 8 bases of the junction left unmatched. The CDR3 is made up of 13 amino acids. Germline assignment: CDR1 MNHEY and CDR2 SMNVEV (reference sequence). The CDR3 protein is CASRPGDRAKQYF. CDR3 nucleotides: TGTGCCAGCAGACCCGGGGACAGGGCCAAGCAGTACTTC.

This clone was observed once. The chain employs TRBV30 and TRBJ2-7, with D tentatively TRBD1 (6 bases). This CDR3 region has 14 residues. Per the germline V gene, CDR1 is GTSNPN and CDR2 is SVGIG (reference sequence). The V end lost 3 bases, the J end lost 3 bases, and 15 bases lay between the germline ends. CDR3 protein: CAWRPGASRYEQYF. For the CDR3, the DNA is TGTGCCTGGAGGCCAGGGGCTAGCCGCTACGAGCAGTACTTC.

On this clone itself: The same CDR3 arises from other DNA sequences in this sample as well. This chain connects TRBV9 to TRBJ1-5, with TRBD1 matching 9 bases. The trim removed 4 bases at V and 4 bases at J, leaving 3 bases unmatched. Germline V gene lookup returns CDR1 SGDLS and CDR2 YYNGEE. The CDR3 is made up of 14 amino acids. DNA for the CDR3: TGTGCCAGCAGCCTAGGACAGGGGAATCAGCCCCAGCATTTT. Translation: CASSLGQGNQPQHF.

This chain uses TRBV19 with TRBJ1-5, with D possibly matching TRBD1 (5 bases). With 8 bases removed from V and 7 bases from J, the gap between germline ends came to 15 bases. Germline values: CDR1 LNHDA, CDR2 SQIVND (reference sequence). The CDR3 is made up of 13 amino acids. The DNA for the CDR3 is TGTGCCAGTTCCGGGACCCTCGGGCAGCCCCAGCATTTT. Its translation: CASSGTLGQPQHF. Full variable domain (missing parts from reference TRBV19 and TRBJ1-5): DGGITQSPKYLFRKEGQNVTLSCEQNLNHDAMYWYRQDPGQGLRLIYYSQIVNDFQKGDIAEGYSVSREKKESFPLTVTSAQKNPTAFYLCASSGTLGQPQHFGDGTRLSIL.

Turning to this clone: Its ends do not fully match the called genes, so a read error is possible. This chain joins TRBV4-3 and TRBJ2-7, with a tentative D call TRBD1 (6 bases). Germline V gene lookup returns CDR1 LGHNA and CDR2 YSLEER. This CDR3 region has 10 residues. CDR3 in DNA: TGCGCCAGCAGCCAAGTGGGCAGGGGCTTC. Protein: CASSQVGRGF.

J is TRBJ1-6 and V is TRBV7-2, with a possible D match to TRBD1 (6 bases). This CDR3 is 15 amino acids long. Trimming shortened V by 4 bases and J by 8 bases, and 15 bases separated the two germline ends. Germline V CDR1 and CDR2: SGHTA, FQGNSA. CDR3 nucleotides: TGTGCCAGCAGCTACCCGACAGGAAGCTATTCACCCCTCCACTTT. Protein product: CASSYPTGSYSPLHF.

The genes are TRBV9 and TRBJ2-5; D gene unclear. Germline values: CDR1 SGDLS, CDR2 YYNGEE. This CDR3 has 13 residues. The V and J ends lost 1 base and 4 bases respectively, with 8 bases between them. In nucleotides, the CDR3 is TGTGCCAGCAGCGTAAACGGTGGAGAGACCCAGTACTTC. Translation gives CASSVNGGETQYF.

Remarks on this clone: At one end, the junction sequence differs from germline, possibly due to a read error. The chain carries TRBV10-3 and TRBJ2-3, with 14 bases that match TRBD2. Per the germline V gene, CDR1 is ENHRY and CDR2 is SYGVKD. This CDR3 spans 20 amino acids. The DNA of the CDR3 is TGTGCCATCAGTGAGTCTCCGGGACTAGCGGGGGTGTCACGCACATATACGCAGTATTTT. Translation: CAISESPGLAGVSRTYTQYF.